What follows describes a single T cell receptor beta chain. The antigen it binds to is not known. One base away there is no much larger clone; base qualities are not given. Systemically healthy Caucasian individuals from Russia, 35 to 50 in total and aged roughly 6 to 100 years, were included as donors. Each donor gave around 9.5 milliliters of peripheral blood, collected into EDTA-treated Vacutainer tubes. Ficoll-Paque density-gradient centrifugation was used to isolate PBMCs, with at least 6.5 million per sample. Total RNA, at least 5 micrograms per sample, was extracted from PBMCs with Trizol reagent. For every donor, flow cytometry on a PBMC aliquot measured the percentage of naive CD45RAhigh/CD27high T cells. The data were taken from a study of blood T cells in healthy people across ages (dated by TCRdb to the mid-2010s). Study-level background: In model experiments, roughly one uniquely barcoded TCR beta cDNA molecule per two T cells was captured by template switching. To avoid experimental bias, donors of different ages were randomly spread across the sequencing lanes. Age-related changes in TCR beta repertoire diversity were measured in the study by deep sequencing normalized with unique cDNA molecular identifiers. The donors were split into four age groups: young (average around 15 years), middle-aged (39), aged (over 55) and long-lived (roughly 86). Two additional independent replicas of 1 million unique cDNA reads from the same blood draw were analyzed for two donors (one aged 18 to 30 and one aged 80 or older). Broad study findings and their caveats: Because donor CMV infection status was unknown, age-related changes in expanded clonotypes were potentially confounded. Since profiling was done on bulk unsorted PBMCs, naive and antigen-experienced compartments could not be conclusively compared. As age increased, observed TCR beta diversity per million T cells dropped in a roughly linear way, and a significant reduction was already evident by age 40. Total diversity estimates from one million sequenced T cells were considered lower bounds and underestimates. Compared with the aged group, the long-lived group had more naive CD4+ T cells, fewer expanded clones and increased TCR diversity, suggesting age selection. There was a strong correlation between observed TCR beta diversity and the percentage of naive T cells measured by flow cytometry.

To prepare the library, 5' RACE was applied. The sequencing machine was an Illumina HiSeq 2500. A second about 7 to 12 cycle PCR used a sample-barcoded 5' primer and a J-beta primer mix. A unique molecular identifier was introduced onto each TCR beta cDNA molecule by a template-switch 5' adaptor carrying 12 random nucleotides. Each sample yielded at least 3 million CDR3-containing paired-end reads. All of the RNA was converted into first-strand cDNA using the Mint cDNA synthesis kit, with a TRBC-specific oligonucleotide serving as the primer. After uracil-DNA glycosylase treatment, a first 18-cycle PCR used universal primers M1SS and BC2_uni_R on all cDNA. The study's own analysis went as follows. Each sample was normalized by randomly selecting 1 million high-quality reads, each carrying a distinct molecular identifier. Instead of being binned into consensus sequences, reads that shared molecular identifiers were thrown out. MiTCR, with a Q25 quality threshold and the strictest error-elimination algorithm, was used for CDR3 identification, clonotype clustering and error correction. A nonparametric unseen species model using Euler transformation provided a lower-bound estimate of total TCR beta diversity. TCRdb cleaned the public reads at Q25 with fastp, built clones with MiXCR and kept in-frame beta chains. Rows with one shared CDR3 protein collapse into an entry with the most common genes and DNA. The V and J calls were determined by TCRdb, not by the authors. The sample yields almost 1 million distinct CDR3 sequences; roughly 51% were counted once. Clones ranked in the top ten supply about a fifth of the sample.

CDR1 and CDR2 are drawn from the germline V gene (reference sequence): MNHEY, SMNVEV. The CDR3 runs 16 amino acids, cysteine and phenylalanine included. The read is trimmed to its CDR3 DNA, 48 bases read in frame from base 1. Deletion took 3 bases off V and 4 bases off J, with a span of 16 bases between the germline ends. The rearranged chain carries TRBV27 and TRBJ1-5; the D gene is possibly TRBD1, with 5 bases matching. This sequence was found in an older woman in good health. The specimen sequenced was blood. The bases are TGTGCCAGCAGTTTCGGGGGACCCAACACAAATCAGCCCCAGCATTTT. Translated, it reads CASSFGGPNTNQPQHF.